This is a list of T cell receptor beta chains from one sample in a study of spatial heterogeneity in lung cancer. TCRdb reprocessed the 5' RACE reads via MiXCR and lists one record per CDR3 protein. This sample carries tens of thousands of distinct CDR3 sequences, about 20% of them seen once, and the ten largest clones take 5% to 7.5%. The specimen was PBMCs, collected at surgery. The source is a male donor with early-stage non-small cell lung cancer. The CDR3 runs from the conserved cysteine through the conserved F or W. Each record gives: clone size, J gene, D gene, V gene, CDR3 DNA, CDR3 protein. The D gene is left open where the match is weak. A row's size may be missing; if present it is once, few, many or a size class.

clone size: .; J gene: TRBJ1-1; D gene: TRBD1; V gene: TRBV4-2; CDR3 DNA: TGTGCCAGCAGCCAAGGCGGAGGGGGCGGTAACACTGAAGCTTTCTTT; CDR3 protein: CASSQGGGGGNTEAFF
clone size: many; J gene: TRBJ2-3; D gene: TRBD1; V gene: TRBV5-1; CDR3 DNA: TGCGCCAGCAGCATGGACAGGGGGCGGGATACGCAGTATTTT; CDR3 protein: CASSMDRGRDTQYF
clone size: .; J gene: TRBJ2-7; D gene: .; V gene: TRBV29-1; CDR3 DNA: TGCAGCGTTGCCCAGAGACAGGTCTCCTACGAGCAGTACTTC; CDR3 protein: CSVAQRQVSYEQYF
clone size: .; J gene: TRBJ2-7; D gene: .; V gene: TRBV20-1; CDR3 DNA: TGCAGTGCCCGCGGAGGACAGACGGACTCCTACGAGCAGTACTTC; CDR3 protein: CSARGGQTDSYEQYF
clone size: few; J gene: TRBJ2-7; D gene: TRBD2; V gene: TRBV10-3; CDR3 DNA: TGTGCCACCGGGGGGACCTACGAGCAGTACTTC; CDR3 protein: CATGGTYEQYF
clone size: .; J gene: TRBJ2-5; D gene: .; V gene: TRBV20-1; CDR3 DNA: TGCAGTGCTAGACAGGGGCAAGAGACCCAGTACTTC; CDR3 protein: CSARQGQETQYF
clone size: .; J gene: TRBJ2-7; D gene: .; V gene: TRBV7-3; CDR3 DNA: TGTGCCAGCAGCTCAACACGGGATTACGAGCAGTACTTC; CDR3 protein: CASSSTRDYEQYF
clone size: few; J gene: TRBJ2-3; D gene: TRBD1; V gene: TRBV11-3; CDR3 DNA: TGTGCCAGCAGCTCCGGAACGTCGACAGGGGGAAGGACAGATACGCAGTATTTT; CDR3 protein: CASSSGTSTGGRTDTQYF
clone size: .; J gene: TRBJ2-5; D gene: TRBD2; V gene: TRBV10-3; CDR3 DNA: TGTGCCATCAGTGCTGCGACCGGGGGGGCCGGGGAGACCCAGTACTTC; CDR3 protein: CAISAATGGAGETQYF
clone size: many; J gene: TRBJ2-1; D gene: .; V gene: TRBV7-3; CDR3 DNA: TGTGCCAGCAGCTTAATGGGGGGTGATGAGCAGTTCTTC; CDR3 protein: CASSLMGGDEQFF
clone size: .; J gene: TRBJ2-5; D gene: TRBD1; V gene: TRBV9; CDR3 DNA: TGTGCCAGCAGCGCTAATCCGGGACAGGGTGGGGAGACCCAGTACTTC; CDR3 protein: CASSANPGQGGETQYF
clone size: many; J gene: TRBJ1-2; D gene: .; V gene: TRBV7-3; CDR3 DNA: TGTGCCAGCAGCTTAATGGGGCCCGCCTCGTCTGGCTACACCTTC; CDR3 protein: CASSLMGPASSGYTF
clone size: .; J gene: TRBJ1-2; D gene: TRBD1; V gene: TRBV5-6; CDR3 DNA: TGTGCCAGCAGCTCAGGGGGCGCAATCTATGGCTACACCTTC; CDR3 protein: CASSSGGAIYGYTF
clone size: few; J gene: TRBJ1-1; D gene: TRBD1; V gene: TRBV5-1; CDR3 DNA: TGCGCCAGCAGCTTGGGGCAGGGGGGCACTGAAGCTTTCTTT; CDR3 protein: CASSLGQGGTEAFF
clone size: many; J gene: TRBJ1-2; D gene: .; V gene: TRBV12-3/TRBV12-4; CDR3 DNA: TGTGCCAGCAGTGCCGGGACAAACTATGGCTACACCTTC; CDR3 protein: CASSAGTNYGYTF
clone size: .; J gene: TRBJ1-1; D gene: .; V gene: TRBV6-6; CDR3 DNA: TGTGCCAGCAGTTTATGGGGGGACACTGAAGCTTTCTTT; CDR3 protein: CASSLWGDTEAFF
clone size: .; J gene: TRBJ2-7; D gene: TRBD1; V gene: TRBV19; CDR3 DNA: TGTGCCAGTAGCTACTTTGGGACAGGACCCTACGAGCAGTACTTC; CDR3 protein: CASSYFGTGPYEQYF
clone size: many; J gene: TRBJ2-1; D gene: TRBD2; V gene: TRBV7-2; CDR3 DNA: TGTGCCAGCAGCTTACAGCGGGGGAGTTACAATGAGCAGTTCTTC; CDR3 protein: CASSLQRGSYNEQFF
clone size: few; J gene: TRBJ2-7; D gene: TRBD2; V gene: TRBV10-2; CDR3 DNA: TGCGCCAGTGGGCCACTAGCGGGAGGTCCCCACGAGCAGTACTTC; CDR3 protein: CASGPLAGGPHEQYF
clone size: .; J gene: TRBJ2-7; D gene: .; V gene: TRBV20-1; CDR3 DNA: TGCAGTGCTAGTCGGTCAGGACTTAACCTGTACGAGCAGTACTTC; CDR3 protein: CSASRSGLNLYEQYF
clone size: once; J gene: TRBJ2-3; D gene: .; V gene: TRBV7-9; CDR3 DNA: TGTGCCAGCAGCCCACCAACCGGGACAGATACGCAGTATTTT; CDR3 protein: CASSPPTGTDTQYF
clone size: many; J gene: TRBJ2-1; D gene: TRBD2; V gene: TRBV7-2; CDR3 DNA: TGTGCCAGCAGCCCTCCCCTAGCGGGAGGGGGGAATGAGCAGTTCTTC; CDR3 protein: CASSPPLAGGGNEQFF
clone size: few; J gene: TRBJ2-1; D gene: TRBD1; V gene: TRBV14; CDR3 DNA: TGTGCCAGCAGCCAACGGACAGGGGTGGGCAATGAGCAGTTCTTC; CDR3 protein: CASSQRTGVGNEQFF
clone size: .; J gene: TRBJ2-3; D gene: .; V gene: TRBV3-1; CDR3 DNA: TGTGCCAGCAGCCAAGTCCCAGCTACCCGCACAGATACGCAGTATTTT; CDR3 protein: CASSQVPATRTDTQYF
clone size: few; J gene: TRBJ2-1; D gene: .; V gene: TRBV7-2; CDR3 DNA: TGTGCCAGCAGCTGGGGGCGCGGCTCCTACAATGAGCAGTTCTTC; CDR3 protein: CASSWGRGSYNEQFF
clone size: .; J gene: TRBJ2-1; D gene: TRBD2; V gene: TRBV12-3/TRBV12-4; CDR3 DNA: TGTGCCAGCAACCCGGGACTAGCGGGGAATGAGCAGTTCTTC; CDR3 protein: CASNPGLAGNEQFF
clone size: many; J gene: TRBJ2-5; D gene: .; V gene: TRBV10-3; CDR3 DNA: TGTGCCATCAGTGATGGAGGGGATCAAGAGACCCAGTACTTC; CDR3 protein: CAISDGGDQETQYF
clone size: .; J gene: TRBJ1-6; D gene: .; V gene: TRBV7-9; CDR3 DNA: TGTGCCAGCAGCCGAGAGGGGAGTGGAACACCCCTCCACTTT; CDR3 protein: CASSREGSGTPLHF
clone size: few; J gene: TRBJ2-4; D gene: .; V gene: TRBV20-1; CDR3 DNA: TGCAGTGCTGAGGCCGGGACTCTCAAAAACATTCAGTACTTC; CDR3 protein: CSAEAGTLKNIQYF
clone size: few; J gene: TRBJ1-3; D gene: .; V gene: TRBV4-3; CDR3 DNA: TGCGCCAGCAGCCAAAAATCGACAGGCTCTGGAAACACCATATATTTT; CDR3 protein: CASSQKSTGSGNTIYF
clone size: few; J gene: TRBJ2-1; D gene: .; V gene: TRBV11-3; CDR3 DNA: TGTGCCAGCAGCTTAGATGGGGAGGATGAGCAGTTCTTC; CDR3 protein: CASSLDGEDEQFF
clone size: .; J gene: TRBJ1-1; D gene: .; V gene: TRBV30; CDR3 DNA: TGTGCCTGGAGTGCGGGTAGGAACACTGAAGCTTTCTTT; CDR3 protein: CAWSAGRNTEAFF
clone size: .; J gene: TRBJ2-3; D gene: TRBD2; V gene: TRBV4-2; CDR3 DNA: TGTGCCAGCAGCCAAAGGCCTCTAGCGGGGGGGAAGGGTCAAGATACGCAGTATTTT; CDR3 protein: CASSQRPLAGGKGQDTQYF
clone size: many; J gene: TRBJ2-3; D gene: .; V gene: TRBV24-1; CDR3 DNA: TGTGCCACCGCAAAGGCGACAGATACGCAGTATTTT; CDR3 protein: CATAKATDTQYF
clone size: few; J gene: TRBJ2-7; D gene: .; V gene: TRBV12-3/TRBV12-4; CDR3 DNA: TGTGCCAGCAGACGGGGACTGGGGGGCGAGCAGTACTTC; CDR3 protein: CASRRGLGGEQYF
clone size: many; J gene: TRBJ2-1; D gene: .; V gene: TRBV20-1; CDR3 DNA: TGCAGTGCTAGAGATCTTGGGGGTATCTCCTACAATGAGCAGTTCTTC; CDR3 protein: CSARDLGGISYNEQFF
clone size: few; J gene: TRBJ1-2; D gene: .; V gene: TRBV3-1; CDR3 DNA: TGTGCCAGCAGCCAAAGTTCATCCAACTATGGCTACACCTTC; CDR3 protein: CASSQSSSNYGYTF
clone size: .; J gene: TRBJ2-3; D gene: .; V gene: TRBV6-2/TRBV6-3; CDR3 DNA: TGTGCCAGCAGTTACTTGTCCGGCGATACGCAGTATTTT; CDR3 protein: CASSYLSGDTQYF
clone size: many; J gene: TRBJ2-3; D gene: TRBD1; V gene: TRBV7-2; CDR3 DNA: TGTGCCAGCAGAGATAGGGGGACAGCTTCTAGCACAGATACGCAGTATTTT; CDR3 protein: CASRDRGTASSTDTQYF
clone size: few; J gene: TRBJ2-7; D gene: TRBD2; V gene: TRBV12-3/TRBV12-4; CDR3 DNA: TGTGCCAGCAGTTCGGGACGGGGGGACGAGCAGTACTTC; CDR3 protein: CASSSGRGDEQYF
clone size: .; J gene: TRBJ2-3; D gene: TRBD1; V gene: TRBV10-3; CDR3 DNA: TGTGCCATCAGTGATTGGGGACAGGGGAGCACAGATACGCAGTATTTT; CDR3 protein: CAISDWGQGSTDTQYF
clone size: .; J gene: TRBJ2-1; D gene: .; V gene: TRBV20-1; CDR3 DNA: TGCAGTGCTAGCGAAAACTCACACCAAATTAACAATGAGCAGTTCTTC; CDR3 protein: CSASENSHQINNEQFF
clone size: few; J gene: TRBJ2-1; D gene: .; V gene: TRBV7-9; CDR3 DNA: TGTGCCAGCAGCTTAGGTAAAAGTGCCGAATTC; CDR3 protein: CASSLGKSAEF
clone size: .; J gene: TRBJ2-7; D gene: TRBD2; V gene: TRBV15; CDR3 DNA: TGTGCCACCAGCAGACTGGGCCTAGCGGGAGGGGACGAGCAGTACTTC; CDR3 protein: CATSRLGLAGGDEQYF
clone size: few; J gene: TRBJ2-3; D gene: .; V gene: TRBV6-1; CDR3 DNA: TGTGCCAGCAGTGAACGGAGCGGAGGGGCAGATACGCAGTATTTT; CDR3 protein: CASSERSGGADTQYF
clone size: many; J gene: TRBJ2-3; D gene: TRBD1; V gene: TRBV23-1; CDR3 DNA: TGCGCCGGGGGCAGGGACAGCAGCACAGATACGCAGTATTTT; CDR3 protein: CAGGRDSSTDTQYF
clone size: .; J gene: TRBJ1-1; D gene: TRBD1; V gene: TRBV27; CDR3 DNA: TGTGCCAGCAGTTTCACCCCCGGGACAGGGGGGAGAGAAGCTTTCTTT; CDR3 protein: CASSFTPGTGGREAFF
clone size: .; J gene: TRBJ1-2; D gene: TRBD1; V gene: TRBV10-3; CDR3 DNA: TGTGCCATCAGTGAGCCGGGACAGGGAGCCTATGGCTACACCTTC; CDR3 protein: CAISEPGQGAYGYTF